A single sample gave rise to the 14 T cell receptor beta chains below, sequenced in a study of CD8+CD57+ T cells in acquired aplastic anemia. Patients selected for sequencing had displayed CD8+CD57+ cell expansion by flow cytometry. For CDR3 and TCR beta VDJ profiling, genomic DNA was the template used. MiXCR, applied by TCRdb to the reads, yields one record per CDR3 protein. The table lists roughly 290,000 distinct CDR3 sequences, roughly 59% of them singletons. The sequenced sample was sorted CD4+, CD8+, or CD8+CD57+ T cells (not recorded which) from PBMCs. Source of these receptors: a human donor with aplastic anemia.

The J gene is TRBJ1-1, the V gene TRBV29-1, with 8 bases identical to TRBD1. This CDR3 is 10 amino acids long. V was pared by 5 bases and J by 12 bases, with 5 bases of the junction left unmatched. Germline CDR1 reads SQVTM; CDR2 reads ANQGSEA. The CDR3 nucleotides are TGCAGCGTTTTACGGGACAGGCCTTTCTTT. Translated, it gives CSVLRDRPFF.

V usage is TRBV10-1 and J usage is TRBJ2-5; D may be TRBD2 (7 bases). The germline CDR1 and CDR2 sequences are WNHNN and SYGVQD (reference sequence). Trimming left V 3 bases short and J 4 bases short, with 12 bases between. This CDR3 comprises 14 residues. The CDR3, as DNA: TGCGCCAGCAGTGACGGGGGGCGGGGAGAGACCCAGTACTTC. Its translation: CASSDGGRGETQYF.

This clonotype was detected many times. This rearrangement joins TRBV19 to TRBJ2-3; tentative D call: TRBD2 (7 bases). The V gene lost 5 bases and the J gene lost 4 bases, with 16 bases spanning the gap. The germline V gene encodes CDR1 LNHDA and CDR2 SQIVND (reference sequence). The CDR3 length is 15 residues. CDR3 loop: CASSGWGGAADTQYF. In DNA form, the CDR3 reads TGTGCCAGTAGTGGGTGGGGGGGCGCCGCAGATACGCAGTATTTT.

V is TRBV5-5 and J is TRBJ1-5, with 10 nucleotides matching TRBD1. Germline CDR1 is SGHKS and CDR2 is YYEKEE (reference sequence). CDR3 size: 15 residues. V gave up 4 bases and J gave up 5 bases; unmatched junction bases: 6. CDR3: CASSVGTGDYQPQHF. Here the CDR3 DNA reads TGTGCCAGCAGCGTCGGGACAGGGGATTATCAGCCCCAGCATTTT.

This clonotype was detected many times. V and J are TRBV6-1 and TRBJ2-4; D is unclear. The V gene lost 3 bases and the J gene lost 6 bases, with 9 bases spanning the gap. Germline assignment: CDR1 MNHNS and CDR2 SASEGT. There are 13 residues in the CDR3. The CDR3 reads CASSEVGRNIQYF. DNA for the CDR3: TGTGCCAGCAGTGAGGTCGGTCGAAACATTCAGTACTTC.

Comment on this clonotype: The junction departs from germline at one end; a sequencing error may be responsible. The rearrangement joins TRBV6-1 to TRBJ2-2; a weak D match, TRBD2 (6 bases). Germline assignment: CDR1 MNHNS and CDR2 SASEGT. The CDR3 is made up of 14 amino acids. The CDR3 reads CASVSRANTGGLFF. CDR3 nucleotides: TGTGCCAGCGTCAGCAGGGCGAACACCGGGGGGCTGTTTTTT.

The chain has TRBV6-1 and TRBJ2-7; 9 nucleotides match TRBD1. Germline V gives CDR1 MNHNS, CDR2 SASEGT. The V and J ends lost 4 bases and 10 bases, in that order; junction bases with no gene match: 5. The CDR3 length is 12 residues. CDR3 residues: CASSATGGEQYF. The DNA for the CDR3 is TGTGCCAGCAGTGCAACAGGGGGCGAACAGTACTTC.

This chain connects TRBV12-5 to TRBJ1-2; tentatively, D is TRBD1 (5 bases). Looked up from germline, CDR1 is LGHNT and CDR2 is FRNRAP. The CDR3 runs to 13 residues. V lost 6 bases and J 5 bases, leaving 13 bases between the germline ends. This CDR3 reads CASGRGAFYGYTF. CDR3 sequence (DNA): TGTGCTAGTGGACGTGGGGCTTTTTATGGCTACACCTTC. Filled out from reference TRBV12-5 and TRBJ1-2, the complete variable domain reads DARVTQTPRHKVTEMGQEVTMRCQPILGHNTVFWYRQTMMQGLELLAYFRNRAPLDDSGMPKDRFSAEMPDATLATLKIQPSEPRDSAVYFCASGRGAFYGYTFGSGTRLTVV.

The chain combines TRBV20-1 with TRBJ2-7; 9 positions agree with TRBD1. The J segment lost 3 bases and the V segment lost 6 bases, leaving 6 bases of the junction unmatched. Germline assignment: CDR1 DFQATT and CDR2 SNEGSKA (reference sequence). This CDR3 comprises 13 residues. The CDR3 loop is CSASRGQGYEQYF. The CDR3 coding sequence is TGCAGTGCCTCAAGGGGACAGGGCTACGAGCAGTACTTC.

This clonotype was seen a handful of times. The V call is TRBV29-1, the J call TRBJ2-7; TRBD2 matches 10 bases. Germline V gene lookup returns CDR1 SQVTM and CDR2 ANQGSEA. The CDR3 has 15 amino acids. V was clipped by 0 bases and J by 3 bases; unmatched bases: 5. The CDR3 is CSVEDITSGNYEQYF. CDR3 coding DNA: TGCAGCGTTGAAGATATTACTAGCGGGAACTACGAGCAGTACTTC.

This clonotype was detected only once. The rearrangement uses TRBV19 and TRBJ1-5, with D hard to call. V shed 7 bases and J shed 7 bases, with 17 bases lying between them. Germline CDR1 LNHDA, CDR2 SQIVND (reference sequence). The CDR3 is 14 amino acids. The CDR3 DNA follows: TGTGCCAGTACCCCTCGCAGGTCGGGGCAGCCCCAGCATTTT. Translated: CASTPRRSGQPQHF.

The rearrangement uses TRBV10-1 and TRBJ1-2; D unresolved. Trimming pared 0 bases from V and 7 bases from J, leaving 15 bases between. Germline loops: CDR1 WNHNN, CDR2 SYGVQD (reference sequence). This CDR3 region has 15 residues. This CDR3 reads CASSESNGEYCGYTF. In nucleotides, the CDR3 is TGCGCCAGCAGTGAGTCGAACGGAGAGTACTGTGGCTACACCTTC.

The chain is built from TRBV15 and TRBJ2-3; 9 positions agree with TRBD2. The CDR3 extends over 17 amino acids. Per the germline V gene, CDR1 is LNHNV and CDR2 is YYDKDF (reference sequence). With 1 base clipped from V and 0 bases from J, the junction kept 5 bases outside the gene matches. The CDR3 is CATSRGASGISTDTQYF. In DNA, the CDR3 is TGTGCCACCAGCAGAGGGGCTAGCGGGATTAGCACAGATACGCAGTATTTT.

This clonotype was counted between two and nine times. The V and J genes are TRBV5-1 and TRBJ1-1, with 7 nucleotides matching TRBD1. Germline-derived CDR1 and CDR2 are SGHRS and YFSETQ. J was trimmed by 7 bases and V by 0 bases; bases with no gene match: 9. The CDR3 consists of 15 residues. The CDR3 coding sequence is TGCGCCAGCAGCTTGGTCCAACAGGGGCGGGGTGAAGCTTTCTTT. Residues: CASSLVQQGRGEAFF.